This T cell receptor (beta chain) was identified in a study of CD8+CD57+ T cells in acquired aplastic anemia (dated by TCRdb to 2017 to 2018). Regarding the study in general: DNA extracted from sorted CD4+ and CD8+ cells had a mean of around 3 ug, with a range of 0.2 to 27.4 ug. A CD8+CD57+ expansion meant a frequency higher than the mean frequency seen in healthy subjects. On the study overall, not on this receptor specifically: No significant difference in CD8+ Simpson's diversity was found between patients and healthy controls (P=0.060). Around 30 CD8+ CDR3 sequences were found to be shared between patients and controls, but these sequences appeared to be highly expressed in patients and within the immunodominant clones of the patients.

CDR1 and CDR2 (SQVTM, ANQGSEA) derive from the germline V gene. V lost 7 bases and J lost 1 base; the stretch between them is 14 bases long. Reading from cysteine to valine, the CDR3 counts 13 amino acids. Kept here is only the CDR3 DNA, which spans 39 bases and is read in frame from base 1. Patients chosen for sequencing had shown expansion of CD8+CD57+ cells by flow cytometry. Every patient had a diagnosis of severe acquired aplastic anemia based on International Study of Aplastic Anemia and Agranulocytosis and Camitta criteria. No patient had received any therapy when blood was sampled. In this study, sorted CD4+ and CD8+ T cells from the blood of healthy subjects and of severe aplastic anemia patients had their TCR repertoires deep-sequenced. Patients were enrolled in the USA under clinicaltrials.gov protocols 00001620, 01623167, 00001397, 00071045, 00081523 and 00961064. Ficoll-Paque density gradient centrifugation was used to isolate peripheral blood mononuclear cells. Before DNA extraction, CD4+ and CD8+ T cells were sorted by FACS or by magnetic beads.

About this clonotype: The antigen it recognizes is unknown. No much larger clonotype is one base removed from it; base qualities were not supplied.

TCR beta VDJ combination and CDR3 sequence profiling used genomic DNA as the template. An Illumina HiSeq 2000 was the platform used for TCR repertoire sequencing. The authors' analysis ran thus. Repertoires were assessed using TRBV/TRBJ rearrangement plots, CDR3 size and DJ length profiles, and Simpson's diversity index. The most abundant DNA sequence in the deep sequencing data was taken as the immunodominant clone. CDR3 amino acid sequences were checked for sharing between subjects and were compared against published repertoires and the VDJdb database. The public reads were reprocessed in TCRdb via fastp at Q25 and MiXCR, keeping in-frame beta chains. When rows share a CDR3 protein, they turn into one entry using the most common DNA and genes. The authors' filters were not applied to this entry. Here the sample has approximately 170,000 distinct CDR3 sequences; less than 60% occur a single time. Clones ranked in the top ten supply under 3.5% of the sample.

The chain uses TRBV29-1 and TRBJ2-7, with TRBD2 as a weak D call on 5 bases. The sequence came from a human donor with aplastic anemia. Material: sorted CD4+, CD8+, or CD8+CD57+ T cells (not recorded which) from PBMCs. The CDR3 amino acid sequence is: CSAIAITSYEQYV. At the DNA level, the sequence is TGCAGCGCCATAGCGATTACATCCTACGAGCAGTACGTC.